One sample yielded the 13 T cell receptor beta chains listed below, sequenced in a study of T cell repertoires in cytomegalovirus infection. These receptors have no known antigen. TCRdb re-called the reads with MiXCR, one entry per CDR3 protein. Among under 500,000 distinct CDR3 sequences listed, under 55% were seen once. The specimen was cultured PBMCs, collected from culture after CMV antigen stimulation. The receptors stem from a human donor in good health (CMV status not recorded). Some clones in this sample may be carry-over from other donors' samples.

This clonotype was observed a handful of times. The V gene is TRBV6-1, the J gene TRBJ1-6; 7 bases agree with TRBD1. Germline loops: CDR1 MNHNS, CDR2 SASEGT. The CDR3 contains 15 residues. V was pared by 1 base and J by 9 bases, with 6 bases of the junction left unmatched. The CDR3 DNA is TGTGCCAGCAGTGAAGGCGGGACAGAGATTTCACCCCTCCACTTT. Protein product: CASSEGGTEISPLHF.

The table lists this clonotype with a few counts. CDR3 residues: CASSLGESSQETQYF. CDR3 nucleotides: TGCGCCAGCAGCTTGGGTGAATCTAGTCAAGAGACCCAGTACTTC. This chain links TRBV5-1 with TRBJ2-5; D unresolved. Germline CDR1 reads SGHRS; CDR2 reads YFSETQ. V shed 0 bases and J shed 2 bases, with 11 bases lying between them. The length of the CDR3 is 15 residues.

The rearrangement joins TRBV4-1 to TRBJ1-5, with a possible D match to TRBD1 (5 bases). This CDR3 is 18 amino acids long. Trimming took 1 base from V and 0 from J, leaving 16 bases between them. Per germline, CDR1 MGHRA and CDR2 YSYEKL. The CDR3 sequence is CASSQGFGASYSNQPQHF. In DNA, the CDR3 is TGCGCCAGCAGCCAAGGGTTTGGGGCGAGCTATAGCAATCAGCCCCAGCATTTT.

The rearrangement uses TRBV6-4 and TRBJ1-2, with TRBD1 identical over 7 bases. The ends lost 0 bases at V and 13 bases at J; junction bases unmatched: 14. The CDR3 is 15 residues long. Germline CDR1 is MRHNA and CDR2 is SNTAGT. The chain's CDR3 is CASSDSSGQPLYLTF. DNA for the CDR3: TGTGCCAGCAGTGACTCCTCGGGACAGCCGCTATATCTCACCTTC.

This chain joins TRBV20-1 and TRBJ2-1; 13 nucleotides agree with TRBD2. The CDR3 runs to 16 residues. With V trimmed by 3 bases and J by 8 bases, 10 bases remained unmatched. Germline V gene lookup returns CDR1 DFQATT and CDR2 SNEGSKA (reference sequence). Here the CDR3 DNA reads TGCAGTGCTAGTAATCCGACTAGCGGGAGGTACGATGAGCAGTTCTTC. Translating it yields CSASNPTSGRYDEQFF.

The table lists this clonotype with a few counts. The chain combines TRBV15 with TRBJ2-5, with D unclear. The CDR3 consists of 16 residues. V lost 3 bases and J 5 bases, leaving 19 bases between the germline ends. The germline V gene encodes CDR1 LNHNV and CDR2 YYDKDF (reference sequence). The CDR3 sequence: CATSSRLIGPVETQYF. The CDR3, as DNA: TGTGCCACCAGCAGCCGTCTAATCGGGCCCGTGGAGACCCAGTACTTC.

The chain recombines TRBV7-2 with TRBJ1-3; no reliable D call. The ends were cut back, 0 bases at V and 10 bases at J, with 10 bases in the middle. The V gene's germline CDR1 is SGHTA and CDR2 FQGNSA. The CDR3 length is 13 residues. The CDR3 spells CASSLALMGTIYF. The CDR3 DNA is TGTGCCAGCAGCTTAGCCCTTATGGGAACCATATATTTT.

The chain has TRBV19 and TRBJ1-2, with no clear D. Trimming stripped 7 bases from V and 13 bases from J, with 22 bases between. The CDR3 contains 13 residues. Germline lookup yields CDR1 LNHDA and CDR2 SQIVND (reference sequence). The DNA of the CDR3 is TGTGCCAGTACCCCCGGGTCTCAACTCGCTGGCACCTTC. Protein: CASTPGSQLAGTF.

The rearrangement uses TRBV6-5 and TRBJ2-7; D may be TRBD2 (6 bases). This CDR3 is built from 14 residues. The V gene's germline CDR1 is MNHEY and CDR2 SVGAGI. Trimming removed 4 bases at V and 2 bases at J, with 12 bases between. The CDR3: CASSSLGGTYEQYF. The CDR3 bases are TGTGCCAGCAGTTCCCTGGGCGGGACCTACGAGCAGTACTTC.

The table lists this clonotype with a few counts. V is TRBV7-9 and J is TRBJ1-4; D may be TRBD1 (5 bases). The CDR3 spans 14 residues. Between the trimmed V and J ends, which lost 4 bases and 8 bases, there was a span of 14 bases. Germline-derived CDR1 and CDR2 are SEHNR and FQNEAQ (reference sequence). The CDR3 protein is CASSSMGGGEKLFF. CDR3 in DNA: TGTGCCAGCAGCTCGATGGGGGGAGGAGAAAAACTGTTTTTT.

This clonotype was observed a few times. The J gene is TRBJ2-7, the V gene TRBV7-2; the D gene is possibly TRBD2 (5 bases). This CDR3 spans 15 amino acids. Looked up from germline, CDR1 is SGHTA and CDR2 is FQGNSA. The V end was cut by 5 bases, the J end by 1 base, with 15 bases between. The CDR3 nucleotides read TGTGCCAGCAGCAGCACGTGGGAGAAGTCCTACGAGCAGTACTTC. It yields the protein CASSSTWEKSYEQYF.

V gene TRBV12-3 or TRBV12-4 combines with J gene TRBJ1-2; no clear D. Between the trimmed V and J ends, which lost 3 bases and 1 base, there was a span of 9 bases. CDR3 length: 14 residues. CDR3 in amino acids: CASSFRLINYGYTF. In nucleotides, the CDR3 is TGTGCCAGCAGTTTTCGGCTTATTAACTATGGCTACACCTTC.

This chain links TRBV6-6 with TRBJ2-1; 7 bases are a match to TRBD2. J was trimmed by 4 bases and V by 6 bases; bases with no gene match: 12. The CDR3 is made up of 16 amino acids. Germline lookup yields CDR1 MNHNY and CDR2 SVGAGI (reference sequence). The CDR3 bases are TGTGCCAGCAGAACGGGAGCGGGGTCGGTTTACAATGAGCAGTTCTTC. This codes for CASRTGAGSVYNEQFF.